This T cell receptor (beta chain) stems from a study of tumor and adjacent non-tumor tissue in lung cancer. Turning to the study itself: Histology: 11 to 13 adenocarcinoma, a couple of squamous cell carcinoma, 1 small cell lung cancer. Stage I to III disease affected 9 to 10 men and a handful of women aged roughly 31 to 76. General study points: Shorter survival was associated with higher TCR diversity in tumors. Tumor repertoires had a smaller top 100 clone share than normal lung.

The template was RNA from unsorted bulk tissue. The normal lung tissue was taken more than 3 cm from the tumor edge. Germline V lookup: CDR1 SGHAT, CDR2 FQNNGV. Trimming pared 9 bases from V and 10 bases from J, leaving 22 bases between. The CDR3 length is 14 residues. A modified ARM-PCR protocol with three rounds of nested PCR amplified TCRbeta. One entry per CDR3 protein, called by TCRdb with MiXCR from the multiplex PCR reads. The sample includes some 80,000 distinct CDR3 sequences, 76% of them seen just once. This clonotype was seen just once. The antigen remains unidentified. The sequenced sample was distant non-tumor lung tissue. V is TRBV11-2 and J is TRBJ2-1; D gene uncertain. This sequence originates from a man in his 70s with non-small cell lung cancer. DNA for the CDR3: TGTGCCAGAAGGGAAAGGGCCAGCGCATGGGAGCAGTTCTTC. This sequence encodes CARRERASAWEQFF.